These 17 T cell receptor beta chains came from one sample sequenced in a study of CD8+CD57+ T cells in acquired aplastic anemia. Previously, flow cytometry had revealed CD8+CD57+ cell expansion in the patients chosen for sequencing. Profiles of TCR beta VDJ and CDR3 were generated from a genomic DNA template. TCRdb fed the reads into MiXCR, producing one record per CDR3 protein. The data contain about 190,000 distinct CDR3 sequences, 40% to 55% of them singletons. Sequencing input: sorted CD4+, CD8+, or CD8+CD57+ T cells (not recorded which) from PBMCs. These receptors were obtained from a human donor with aplastic anemia.

At least ten counts were recorded for this clonotype. The chain carries TRBV5-1 and TRBJ2-7; the match to TRBD1 covers 8 bases. Germline V CDR1 and CDR2: SGHRS, YFSETQ. The CDR3 runs 15 residues. After removal of 4 bases from V and 7 bases from J, the junction contained 13 bases not matched to a gene. The chain's CDR3 is CASSPLGQGSGEQYF. In nucleotides, the CDR3 is TGCGCCAGCAGCCCTCTTGGACAGGGTAGTGGAGAGCAGTACTTC.

In this sample, this clonotype turned up many times. The chain joins TRBV19 to TRBJ2-2; no clear D. CDR3 length: 15 residues. The germline V and J ends were trimmed by 3 bases and 0 bases, with 8 bases remaining between them. Germline values: CDR1 LNHDA, CDR2 SQIVND (reference sequence). This chain's CDR3 is CASSIPRTNTGELFF. The CDR3 DNA is TGTGCCAGTAGTATCCCCAGGACGAACACCGGGGAGCTGTTTTTT.

Concerning this clonotype itself: One end of the junction is discordant with germline, which a read error may explain. This CDR3 is CSAESGSEGGYTF. The CDR3 DNA reads TGCAGCGCTGAATCCGGGTCAGAGGGTGGCTACACCTTC. The chain uses TRBV29-1 and TRBJ1-2; no clear D. CDR1 and CDR2 from the germline V gene are SQVTM and ANQGSEA. The CDR3 loop spans 13 amino acids.

The rearrangement links TRBV12-3 or TRBV12-4 to TRBJ2-7; TRBD1 might be the D (5 bases). This CDR3 spans 16 amino acids. V was trimmed by 8 bases and J by 3 bases, leaving 23 bases between them. The CDR3: CASEQISSDTYYEQYF. DNA of the CDR3: TGTGCCAGCGAACAGATCTCTTCGGACACCTACTACGAGCAGTACTTC.

The chain has TRBV6-4 and TRBJ2-7; D assignment may be TRBD1 or TRBD2 (5 bases each). Germline V gene lookup returns CDR1 MRHNA and CDR2 SNTAGT. The CDR3 runs to 15 residues. V dropped 6 bases and J dropped 2 bases, with 17 bases sitting between them. CDR3 loop: CASSLNQGPTYEQYF. The CDR3 DNA sequence: TGTGCCAGCAGCCTCAACCAGGGACCGACCTACGAGCAGTACTTC.

This clonotype was recorded at least ten times. The rearrangement uses TRBV11-2 and TRBJ2-5, with 9 bases identical to TRBD1. This CDR3 has 14 amino acids. The trim removed 2 bases at V and 5 bases at J, leaving 3 bases unmatched. From germline, CDR1 is SGHAT and CDR2 FQNNGV. Here the CDR3 reads CASSLTTGGETQYF. The CDR3 DNA reads as TGTGCCAGCAGCTTAACGACAGGGGGGGAGACCCAGTACTTC.

A note on this clonotype: This clone may be a read error of a much larger clone one base away. This chain uses TRBV9 with TRBJ1-1, with 10 nucleotides matching TRBD1. This CDR3 is 18 amino acids long. Trimming took 3 bases from V and 7 from J; bases not matched to a gene: 18. Germline V gene data show CDR1 as SGDLS and CDR2 as YYNGEE. As DNA, the CDR3 is TGTGCCAGCAGCGCCAGACAGGGGGCGAGTGTGCAGGGCCGTGAAGCTTTCTTT. Encoded protein: CASSARQGASVQGREAFF.

V and J are TRBV29-1 and TRBJ1-4, with a possible D match to TRBD1 (5 bases). The V gene's germline CDR1 is SQVTM and CDR2 ANQGSEA. With 4 bases removed from V and 7 bases from J, the gap between germline ends came to 13 bases. This CDR3 has 13 amino acids. CDR3: CSVGGGEVEKLFF. The CDR3 DNA sequence: TGCAGCGTTGGTGGAGGGGAGGTTGAAAAACTGTTTTTT. Full variable domain (outside the CDR3, taken from reference TRBV29-1 and TRBJ1-4): SAVISQKPSRDICQRGTSLTIQCQVDSQVTMMFWYRQQPGQSLTLIATANQGSEATYESGFVIDKFPISRPNLTFSTLTVSNMSPEDSSIYLCSVGGGEVEKLFFGSGTQLSVL.

The chain joins TRBV7-9 to TRBJ2-7; D might be TRBD1 (6 bases). The CDR3 covers 14 residues. The germline V gene has CDR1 SEHNR and CDR2 FQNEAQ (reference sequence). The V gene lost 3 bases and the J gene lost 3 bases, with 12 bases spanning the gap. CDR3 loop: CASSFGDINYEQYF. The CDR3 DNA reads as TGTGCCAGCAGCTTTGGGGACATCAACTACGAGCAGTACTTC.

This clonotype was detected ten times or more. The V gene is TRBV29-1, the J gene TRBJ1-2; tentative D call: TRBD1 (6 bases). This CDR3 is built from 13 residues. The ends were cut back, 5 bases at V and 8 bases at J, with 18 bases in the middle. Per germline, CDR1 SQVTM and CDR2 ANQGSEA. CDR3 in DNA: TGCAGCGTTTTGACTTCGGGGGCCAACGGCTACACCTTC. Translated: CSVLTSGANGYTF.

This chain uses TRBV19 with TRBJ2-2; possible D gene TRBD2, 5 bases. Germline V CDR1 and CDR2: LNHDA, SQIVND (reference sequence). The length of the CDR3 is 14 residues. Trimming pared 5 bases from V and 4 bases from J, leaving 11 bases between. For the CDR3, the DNA is TGTGCCAGTAGTGAGAGGGCCCGCACCGGGGAGCTGTTTTTT. Protein sequence: CASSERARTGELFF. The full variable domain, completed using reference TRBV19 and TRBJ2-2, is DGGITQSPKYLFRKEGQNVTLSCEQNLNHDAMYWYRQDPGQGLRLIYYSQIVNDFQKGDIAEGYSVSREKKESFPLTVTSAQKNPTAFYLCASSERARTGELFFGEGSRLTVL.

The table lists this clonotype with a few counts. This chain uses TRBV6-1 with TRBJ2-3; no firm D call. Germline V lookup: CDR1 MNHNS, CDR2 SASEGT. CDR3 length: 14 residues. V was shortened by 7 bases and J by 0 bases, with 11 bases between the two germline ends. The CDR3 spells CASNLMVSTDTQYF. DNA of the CDR3: TGTGCCAGCAACCTGATGGTTAGCACAGATACGCAGTATTTT.

The rearrangement uses TRBV6-1 and TRBJ1-1; D unclear. The CDR3 runs 14 residues. Trimming shortened V by 4 bases and J by 8 bases, and 17 bases separated the two germline ends. Germline V gene data show CDR1 as MNHNS and CDR2 as SASEGT. The CDR3 bases are TGTGCCAGCAGTGTAGAAGTGATCACTGGGGAAGCTTTCTTT. Protein product: CASSVEVITGEAFF.

The chain recombines TRBV10-1 with TRBJ1-1, with D possibly being TRBD1 (6 bases). V shed 3 bases and J shed 4 bases, with 18 bases lying between them. Germline V gives CDR1 WNHNN, CDR2 SYGVQD (reference sequence). CDR3 length equals 16 residues. Here the CDR3 reads CASSDWGAGIGTEAFF. CDR3 in DNA: TGCGCCAGCAGTGACTGGGGGGCGGGTATAGGCACTGAAGCTTTCTTT.

The chain uses TRBV7-6 and TRBJ2-7; D gene unclear. This CDR3 has 11 amino acids. V lost 3 bases to trimming and J lost 3 bases, with 3 bases between them. CDR1 is SGHVS, CDR2 FNYEAQ, per germline. CDR3 in amino acids: CASSFRYEQYF. The CDR3 DNA sequence: TGTGCCAGCAGCTTCCGCTACGAGCAGTACTTC.

Concerning this clonotype itself: At one end the junction does not follow the germline gene, possibly because of a read error. V and J are TRBV2 and TRBJ2-2; D may be TRBD2 (5 bases). CDR1 SNHLY and CDR2 FYNNEI come from the germline V gene. The length of the CDR3 is 11 residues. The CDR3 coding sequence is TGTGCCAGCAGTGACACCGGGGAGCTAGTTTTT. Translation gives CASSDTGELVF.

The J gene is TRBJ1-5, the V gene TRBV20-1; D is unresolved. The ends were cut back, 3 bases at V and 0 bases at J, with 6 bases in the middle. The CDR3 is 13 amino acids. CDR1 DFQATT and CDR2 SNEGSKA come from the germline V gene (reference sequence). CDR3 loop: CSASGYSNQPQHF. DNA of the CDR3: TGCAGTGCTAGCGGTTATAGCAATCAGCCCCAGCATTTT.